This is a list of T cell receptor beta chains from one sample in a study of shared clonotypes between healthy human individuals. Method: immunoSEQ multiplex PCR; TCRdb's copy keeps in-frame clones and lacks some. Of fewer than 400,000 clones in the sample, over 65% were seen once. Sample: memory CD4+ T cells sorted from blood. These receptors came from a man aged 25-40 years in good health. Both conserved end residues are part of each CDR3. A D gene is named only where the DNA matches it firmly. The listing skips clone size in some rows; elsewhere it reads once, few, many or a size class.

j_call: TRBJ2-1
v_call: TRBV15
d_call: .
clone_size: many
cdr3_aa: CATSRDQGNEQFF
cdr3_nt: TGTGCCACCAGCAGAGATCAGGGGAATGAGCAGTTCTTC

j_call: TRBJ2-2
v_call: TRBV9
d_call: TRBD2
clone_size: .
cdr3_aa: CASSSGTRQTGELFF
cdr3_nt: TGTGCCAGCAGCTCCGGGACTAGACAAACCGGGGAGCTGTTTTTT

j_call: TRBJ2-7
v_call: TRBV5-4
d_call: TRBD1
clone_size: .
cdr3_aa: CASSLRSTGTGKREQYF
cdr3_nt: TGTGCCAGCAGCTTGCGTTCGACCGGGACAGGGAAACGCGAGCAGTACTTC

j_call: TRBJ1-2
v_call: TRBV5-4
d_call: TRBD1
clone_size: .
cdr3_aa: CASSLRTGNWGYTF
cdr3_nt: TGTGCCAGCAGCTTGCGGACAGGCAACTGGGGCTACACCTTC

j_call: TRBJ2-5
v_call: TRBV10-1
d_call: TRBD2
clone_size: .
cdr3_aa: CASSETLAGAQETQYF
cdr3_nt: TGCGCCAGCAGTGAGACCCTAGCGGGAGCGCAAGAGACCCAGTACTTC

j_call: TRBJ1-2
v_call: TRBV6-1
d_call: TRBD1
clone_size: .
cdr3_aa: CASSIGTANYGYTF
cdr3_nt: TGTGCCAGCAGTATAGGGACAGCTAACTATGGCTACACCTTC

j_call: TRBJ2-7
v_call: TRBV9
d_call: .
clone_size: .
cdr3_aa: CASSVGVTSTYEQYF
cdr3_nt: TGTGCCAGCAGCGTAGGTGTCACCTCGACCTACGAGCAGTACTTC

j_call: TRBJ1-1
v_call: TRBV28
d_call: .
clone_size: .
cdr3_aa: CASSLNREAFF
cdr3_nt: TGTGCCAGCAGTTTAAATAGGGAAGCTTTCTTT

j_call: TRBJ1-5
v_call: TRBV5-1
d_call: .
clone_size: .
cdr3_aa: CASSLESNQPQHF
cdr3_nt: TGCGCCAGCAGCTTGGAGAGCAATCAGCCCCAGCATTTT

j_call: TRBJ1-4
v_call: TRBV7-9
d_call: .
clone_size: .
cdr3_aa: CATQKTAGEEKLFF
cdr3_nt: TGTGCCACTCAGAAGACGGCAGGGGAAGAAAAACTGTTTTTT

j_call: TRBJ2-1
v_call: TRBV2
d_call: TRBD2
clone_size: .
cdr3_aa: CASSVLAGVDEQFF
cdr3_nt: TGTGCCAGCAGTGTCTTAGCGGGAGTGGATGAGCAGTTCTTC

j_call: TRBJ2-2
v_call: TRBV7-2
d_call: .
clone_size: .
cdr3_aa: CASSLSVGPHTGELFF
cdr3_nt: TGTGCCAGCAGCTTATCTGTAGGGCCTCACACCGGGGAGCTGTTTTTT

j_call: TRBJ2-2
v_call: TRBV28
d_call: TRBD2
clone_size: .
cdr3_aa: CASILAGVTGELFF
cdr3_nt: TGTGCCAGCATCTTGGCGGGAGTCACCGGGGAGCTGTTTTTT

j_call: TRBJ2-1
v_call: TRBV27
d_call: .
clone_size: .
cdr3_aa: CASSQGSIPNNEQFF
cdr3_nt: TGTGCCAGCAGCCAGGGTTCGATTCCAAACAATGAGCAGTTCTTC

j_call: TRBJ2-7
v_call: TRBV2
d_call: TRBD1
clone_size: .
cdr3_aa: CASKWDRQSYEQYF
cdr3_nt: TGTGCCAGCAAGTGGGACAGGCAGTCCTACGAGCAGTACTTC

j_call: TRBJ2-1
v_call: TRBV6-5
d_call: TRBD1
clone_size: once
cdr3_aa: CASSNVGQGATEQFF
cdr3_nt: TGTGCCAGCAGCAACGTGGGTCAGGGGGCGACTGAGCAGTTCTTC

j_call: TRBJ2-3
v_call: TRBV27
d_call: TRBD2
clone_size: .
cdr3_aa: CASTLYGLATDTQYF
cdr3_nt: TGTGCCAGCACCCTTTATGGACTAGCCACAGATACGCAGTATTTT

j_call: TRBJ2-5
v_call: TRBV5-1
d_call: TRBD1
clone_size: .
cdr3_aa: CASSRVGQGQETQYF
cdr3_nt: TGCGCCAGCAGCAGAGTCGGACAGGGGCAAGAGACCCAGTACTTC